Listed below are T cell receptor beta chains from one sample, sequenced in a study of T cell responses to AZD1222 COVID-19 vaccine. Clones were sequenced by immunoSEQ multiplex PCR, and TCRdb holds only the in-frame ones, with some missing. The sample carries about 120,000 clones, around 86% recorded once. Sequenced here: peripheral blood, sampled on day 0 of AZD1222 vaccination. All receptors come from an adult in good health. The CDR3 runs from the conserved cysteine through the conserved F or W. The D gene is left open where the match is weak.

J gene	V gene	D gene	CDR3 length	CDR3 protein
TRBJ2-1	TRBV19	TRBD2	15	CASSMGLADYNEQFF
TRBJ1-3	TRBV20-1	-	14	CSVSQGFSGNTIYF
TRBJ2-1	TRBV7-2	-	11	CASSLVYEQFF
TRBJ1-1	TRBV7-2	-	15	CASSTRLSENTEAFF
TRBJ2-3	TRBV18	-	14	CASSPRVSKGTQYF
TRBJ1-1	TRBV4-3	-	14	CASSQIGSVTEAFF
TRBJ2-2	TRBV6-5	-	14	CASSYETYTGELFF
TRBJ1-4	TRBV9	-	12	CASRPTNEKLFF
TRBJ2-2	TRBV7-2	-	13	CASSLGYSGELFF
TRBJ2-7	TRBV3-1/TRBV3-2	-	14	CASSPGHLTYEQYF
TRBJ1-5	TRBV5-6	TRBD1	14	CASSAGTGDQPQHF
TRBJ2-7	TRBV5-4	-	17	CASSRGGTGDLSYEQYF
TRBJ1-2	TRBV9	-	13	CASSAGSGYGYTF
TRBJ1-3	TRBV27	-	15	CASSITGGSGNTIYF
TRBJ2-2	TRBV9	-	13	CASSPQTVGELFF
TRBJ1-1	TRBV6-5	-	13	CASTPGRDVEAFF
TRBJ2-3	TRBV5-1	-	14	CASSFSAGENTQYF
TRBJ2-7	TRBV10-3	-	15	CAISESGRGSYEQYF
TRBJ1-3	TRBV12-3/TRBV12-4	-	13	CASTPQKGQAIYF
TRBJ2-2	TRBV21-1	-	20	CASSKGNGKRGGWYTGELFF
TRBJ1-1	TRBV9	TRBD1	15	CASSEGQGWSTEAFF
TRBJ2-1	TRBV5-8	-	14	CASSAQGADNEQFF
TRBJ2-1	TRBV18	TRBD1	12	CASSPDRDEQLF
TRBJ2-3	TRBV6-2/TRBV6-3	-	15	CVSSPLGIEADTQYF
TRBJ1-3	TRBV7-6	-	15	CASSLLYVPGNTIYF
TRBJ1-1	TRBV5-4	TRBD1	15	CASSYMTGWDTEAFF
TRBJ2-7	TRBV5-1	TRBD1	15	CASNRGAANSYEQYF
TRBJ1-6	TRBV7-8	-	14	CAIRARFKDSPLHF
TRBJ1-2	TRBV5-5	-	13	CASSLGAERGYTF
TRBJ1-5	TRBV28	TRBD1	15	CASSLIGTGDQPQHF
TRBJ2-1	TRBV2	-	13	CASSRTDYNEQFF
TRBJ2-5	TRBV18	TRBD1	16	CASSPDGQGRAQTQYF
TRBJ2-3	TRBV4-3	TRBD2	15	CASSQEPSGGDTQYF
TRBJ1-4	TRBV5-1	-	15	CASSLVSGAREKLFF
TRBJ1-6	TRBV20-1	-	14	CSAGGQSYNSPLHF
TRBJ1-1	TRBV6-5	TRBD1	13	CASGRQGGTEAFF
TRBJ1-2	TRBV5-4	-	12	CASSLERRGYTF
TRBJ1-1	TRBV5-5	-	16	CASSPVGGTTNTEAFF
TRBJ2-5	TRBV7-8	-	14	CASSLGRREETQYF